These 31 T cell receptor beta chains were sequenced from one sample in a study of graft-versus-host responses after intestinal transplantation. Sequencing used immunoSEQ multiplex PCR; TCRdb keeps in-frame clones, though not all of them. The table has about 54,000 clones, about 90% seen once. This specimen was PBMCs, taken nearly 670 days after intestinal transplant. The receptors were sampled from a human patient who received an intestinal transplant, so some T cells may come from the graft donor.

The V and J genes are TRBV5-4 and TRBJ1-2, with 8 bases matching TRBD1. From germline, CDR1 is SGHNT and CDR2 YYREEE (reference sequence). The CDR3 has 16 amino acids. The V gene end was trimmed by 0 bases and the J gene end by 4 bases; junction bases not matched to a gene: 8. The DNA for the CDR3 is TGTGCCAGCAGCTTGGACGACAGGGGAATAAGCTATGGCTACACCTTC. It yields the protein CASSLDDRGISYGYTF.

The J gene is TRBJ2-3, the V gene TRBV7-2, with 14 bases identical to TRBD2. This CDR3 is 18 amino acids long. The germline V gene encodes CDR1 SGHTA and CDR2 FQGNSA. V dropped 4 bases and J dropped 4; count of bases not matched to a gene: 10. CDR3 nucleotide sequence: TGTGCCAGCAGCTCACTGGGACTAGCGGGGGCTCGCGCAGATACGCAGTATTTT. It yields the protein CASSSLGLAGARADTQYF.

A single count supports this clone. The J gene is TRBJ2-1, the V gene TRBV7-8; D possibly corresponds to TRBD1 (6 bases). This CDR3 has 18 residues. V was clipped by 2 bases and J by 1 base, with 18 bases between them. The germline gives CDR1 SGHVS, CDR2 FQNEAQ. CDR3 in DNA: TGTGCCAGCAGCTTATTCCCTCTACAGGGAAGTTCCTACAATGAGCAGTTCTTC. Residues: CASSLFPLQGSSYNEQFF.

This chain uses TRBV9 with TRBJ2-7; D ambiguous. The germline V gene encodes CDR1 SGDLS and CDR2 YYNGEE. V gave up 0 bases and J gave up 1 base, with 8 bases separating them. This CDR3 is 14 amino acids long. CDR3 region: CASSVGSFSYEQYF. The CDR3 DNA sequence: TGTGCCAGCAGCGTAGGTAGCTTTTCCTACGAGCAGTACTTC.

Comments on this clone: At the DNA level, this CDR3 is encoded by other sequences in the same sample as well. The chain uses TRBV20-1 and TRBJ1-1; tentative D call: TRBD1 (5 bases). Trimming shortened V by 6 bases and J by 3 bases, and 8 bases separated the two germline ends. The CDR3 sequence is 11 residues long. Germline CDR1 is DFQATT and CDR2 is SNEGSKA (reference sequence). The CDR3 nucleotides are TGCAGTGCCCGGGGGGACACTGAAGCTTTCTTT. Translated: CSARGDTEAFF.

The chain uses TRBV7-9 and TRBJ2-7, with 9 bases lining up with TRBD2. There are 14 residues in the CDR3. Germline CDR1 SEHNR, CDR2 FQNEAQ (reference sequence). V gave up 5 bases and J gave up 3 bases; unmatched junction bases: 5. DNA of the CDR3: TGTGCCAGCAGCGTCGGACTAGCGAGCTACGAGCAGTACTTC. As protein: CASSVGLASYEQYF.

This chain uses TRBV5-1 with TRBJ2-7, with 11 positions matching TRBD2. Trimming took 4 bases from V and 4 from J; bases not matched to a gene: 4. Germline lookup yields CDR1 SGHRS and CDR2 YFSETQ. The CDR3 spans 14 residues. The CDR3 coding sequence is TGCGCCAGCAGCGGAGGGACTAGCGGATACGAGCAGTACTTC. Encoded protein: CASSGGTSGYEQYF.

V and J are TRBV5-4 and TRBJ2-7; D assignment may be TRBD1 or TRBD2 (5 bases each). Trimming shortened V by 0 bases and J by 7 bases, and 14 bases separated the two germline ends. Germline V gives CDR1 SGHNT, CDR2 YYREEE (reference sequence). CDR3 length: 14 residues. CDR3 DNA sequence: TGTGCCAGCAGCTTGGGTCCGGGGCCCGAAGAGCAGTACTTC. It encodes CASSLGPGPEEQYF.

The gene calls are TRBV4-1 and TRBJ2-3; TRBD2 might be the D (7 bases). The germline V and J ends were trimmed by 1 base and 2 bases, with 16 bases remaining between them. The CDR3 loop spans 17 amino acids. The germline V gene has CDR1 MGHRA and CDR2 YSYEKL. The CDR3 reads CASSQAGGGAITDTQYF. CDR3 sequence (DNA): TGCGCCAGCAGCCAAGCGGGGGGCGGGGCGATCACAGATACGCAGTATTTT.

This chain connects TRBV11-2 to TRBJ1-2, with a weak D call TRBD1 (6 bases). Deletions cut 1 base from V and 2 bases from J, with 11 bases between. The V gene's germline CDR1 is SGHAT and CDR2 FQNNGV. The CDR3 covers 15 residues. The CDR3 loop is CASSLATGTNYGYTF. In nucleotides, the CDR3 is TGTGCCAGCAGCTTAGCCACAGGGACCAACTATGGCTACACCTTC.

The chain uses TRBV14 and TRBJ2-3; the D gene could be TRBD1 or TRBD2 (6 bases each). V lost 6 bases, J lost 3 bases, and 10 bases lay in between. Per the germline V gene, CDR1 is SGHDN and CDR2 is FVKESK. This CDR3 has 13 residues. CDR3 residues: CASSLGGTDTQYF. The CDR3 nucleotides are TGTGCCAGCAGTTTAGGGGGGACAGATACGCAGTATTTT.

This clone has just one count. The chain combines TRBV10-3 with TRBJ2-1; D possibly corresponds to TRBD2 (5 bases). CDR1 and CDR2 from the germline V gene are ENHRY and SYGVKD. Trimming shortened V by 10 bases and J by 4 bases, and 14 bases separated the two germline ends. The CDR3 consists of 13 residues. The CDR3 DNA follows: TGTGCCACCGCAAAACCGGGGTACAATGAGCAGTTCTTC. Translation: CATAKPGYNEQFF.

The rearrangement joins TRBV6-1 to TRBJ2-7; 7 nucleotides line up with TRBD1. The trim removed 4 bases at V and 1 base at J, leaving 1 base unmatched. The V gene's germline CDR1 is MNHNS and CDR2 SASEGT. This CDR3 region has 13 residues. The CDR3 DNA reads TGTGCCAGCAGTGGGGGACAGTCCTACGAGCAGTACTTC. It yields the protein CASSGGQSYEQYF.

This clone was detected a few times. The chain couples TRBV7-9 to TRBJ2-1, with a possible D match to TRBD2 (5 bases). Deletions cut 5 bases from V and 4 bases from J, with 12 bases between. This CDR3 has 14 residues. Germline CDR1 reads SEHNR; CDR2 reads FQNEAQ (reference sequence). CDR3 loop: CASSGQRGYNEQFF. The CDR3 DNA sequence: TGTGCCAGCAGCGGGCAGCGCGGGTACAATGAGCAGTTCTTC.

V usage is TRBV10-3 and J usage is TRBJ1-2; TRBD1 is a possible D gene (6 bases). Looked up from germline, CDR1 is ENHRY and CDR2 is SYGVKD. CDR3 length: 14 residues. Deletions cut 6 bases from V and 14 bases from J, with 25 bases between. The CDR3 reads CAIRRGEGGREATF. The CDR3 nucleotides are TGTGCCATCAGGCGGGGGGAGGGGGGCCGGGAGGCGACCTTC.

The chain links TRBV5-5 to TRBJ2-7; 7 bases fit TRBD1. CDR3 length: 13 amino acids. Germline-derived CDR1 and CDR2 are SGHKS and YYEKEE (reference sequence). V lost 4 bases to trimming and J lost 2 bases; unmatched junction nucleotides: 3. CDR3 sequence: CASSRGTAYEQYF. DNA of the CDR3: TGTGCCAGCAGCCGAGGGACAGCCTACGAGCAGTACTTC.

The chain joins TRBV6-4 to TRBJ1-2; TRBD1 agrees at 7 bases. V trimming: 2 bases; J trimming: 4 bases; junction bases outside the gene matches: 10. Per the germline V gene, CDR1 is MRHNA and CDR2 is SNTAGT. CDR3 size: 16 residues. The CDR3 nucleotides read TGTGCCAGCAGTGACACACCGGGACAGAATATCTATGGCTACACCTTC. Its translation: CASSDTPGQNIYGYTF.

This clone is a singleton in its sample. The chain carries TRBV6-5 and TRBJ2-7; D could derive from TRBD1 or TRBD2 (5 bases each). The CDR3 is made up of 13 amino acids. With 5 bases removed from V and 12 bases from J, the gap between germline ends came to 20 bases. Germline-derived CDR1 and CDR2 are MNHEY and SVGAGI. The CDR3 sequence is CASSPLRGARGYF. The CDR3 nucleotides are TGTGCCAGCAGTCCACTTAGGGGCGCTCGGGGGTACTTC.

V is TRBV11-2 and J is TRBJ2-7; the match to TRBD2 covers 9 bases. The CDR3 spans 14 residues. Losses at the gene ends were 4 bases for V and 3 bases for J; bases not matched to a gene: 4. Germline assignment: CDR1 SGHAT and CDR2 FQNNGV. CDR3 DNA sequence: TGTGCCAGCAGCTCGGGACTAGCTGGCTACGAGCAGTACTTC. Translation: CASSSGLAGYEQYF.

V is TRBV15 and J is TRBJ2-1; 9 bases match TRBD2. The CDR3 consists of 16 residues. V lost 0 bases to trimming and J lost 6 bases; unmatched junction nucleotides: 6. Germline CDR1 LNHNV, CDR2 YYDKDF (reference sequence). The CDR3 coding sequence is TGTGCCACCAGCAGAGATCGTGCTAGCGGGGCCAATGAGCAGTTCTTC. It is translated as CATSRDRASGANEQFF. The whole variable domain, filled in from reference TRBV15 and TRBJ2-1, reads DAMVIQNPRYQVTQFGKPVTLSCSQTLNHNVMYWYQQKSSQAPKLLFHYYDKDFNNEADTPDNFQSRRPNTSFCFLDIRSPGLGDTAMYLCATSRDRASGANEQFFGPGTRLTVL.

This rearrangement joins TRBV4-1 to TRBJ1-6; no reliable D call. Germline CDR1 MGHRA, CDR2 YSYEKL. There are 13 residues in the CDR3. The V end was cut by 1 base, the J end by 8 bases, with 6 bases between. The CDR3 reads CASSQGGDSPLHF. The DNA of the CDR3 is TGCGCCAGCAGCCAAGGAGGAGATTCACCCCTCCACTTT.

This chain joins TRBV14 and TRBJ2-1, with TRBD1 identical over 9 bases. The CDR3 length is 15 residues. From germline, CDR1 is SGHDN and CDR2 FVKESK. The V and J ends lost 2 bases and 2 bases, in that order; junction bases with no gene match: 1. CDR3 nucleotide sequence: TGTGCCAGCAGCCAACGGGACAGGGCCTACAATGAGCAGTTCTTC. It translates to CASSQRDRAYNEQFF.

The gene calls are TRBV27 and TRBJ1-5; 9 bases are shared with TRBD1. The CDR3 has 15 residues. CDR1 is MNHEY and CDR2 is SMNVEV in the germline V gene (reference sequence). V lost 5 bases and J lost 0; bases outside the gene matches: 2. This chain's CDR3 is CASSRTGDSNQPQHF. The CDR3 bases are TGTGCCAGCAGTCGGACAGGGGATAGCAATCAGCCCCAGCATTTT.

V gene TRBV19 combines with J gene TRBJ2-1, with TRBD2 matching 7 bases. The CDR3 spans 16 residues. Losses at the gene ends were 7 bases for V and 5 bases for J; bases not matched to a gene: 14. The V gene's germline CDR1 is LNHDA and CDR2 SQIVND (reference sequence). CDR3 sequence (DNA): TGTGCCAGTAATCCGCTCTCAGCGGGGACTAACAATGAGCAGTTCTTC. Its translation: CASNPLSAGTNNEQFF.

Only one count was recorded for this clone. V and J are TRBV6-1 and TRBJ1-5; D ambiguous. Germline CDR1 is MNHNS and CDR2 is SASEGT. Trimming removed 6 bases from V and 4 bases from J, with 10 bases in between. There are 13 residues in the CDR3. CDR3 loop: CASSDQMNQPQHF. In DNA form, the CDR3 reads TGTGCCAGCAGCGATCAAATGAATCAGCCCCAGCATTTT.

The rearrangement joins TRBV11-2 to TRBJ1-3; D gene ambiguous. This CDR3 is built from 17 residues. Germline V CDR1 and CDR2: SGHAT, FQNNGV. The germline V and J ends were trimmed by 4 bases and 3 bases, with 19 bases remaining between them. CDR3 bases: TGTGCCAGCAGCTACCTGGACGGAATATACAATGGAAACACCATATATTTT. Translated: CASSYLDGIYNGNTIYF.

The chain combines TRBV6-5 with TRBJ2-2; D may match TRBD1 or TRBD2 (6 bases each). The CDR3 loop spans 16 amino acids. The ends were cut back, 4 bases at V and 7 bases at J, with 19 bases in the middle. In germline, CDR1 is MNHEY, CDR2 SVGAGI. The CDR3 protein is CASSLQPWGADGELFF. CDR3 nucleotide sequence: TGTGCCAGCAGTTTACAGCCGTGGGGGGCAGACGGGGAGCTGTTTTTT.

The rearrangement links TRBV10-2 to TRBJ2-2, with TRBD2 matching over 8 bases. This CDR3 contains 18 residues. Germline V gene sequence: CDR1 WSHSY, CDR2 SAAADI. V was pared by 2 bases and J by 6 bases, with 14 bases of the junction left unmatched. CDR3 loop: CASSERGGGPRGSGELFF. The CDR3 coding sequence is TGCGCCAGCAGTGAGCGGGGCGGGGGGCCGCGCGGATCCGGGGAGCTGTTTTTT.

V and J are TRBV10-3 and TRBJ2-7; 10 nucleotides match TRBD1. V trimming: 6 bases; J trimming: 5 bases; junction bases outside the gene matches: 10. Per germline, CDR1 ENHRY and CDR2 SYGVKD. CDR3 size: 15 residues. The CDR3 here is CAISLDRGRGNEQYF. The CDR3 DNA follows: TGTGCCATCAGCCTCGACAGGGGGCGAGGGAACGAGCAGTACTTC.

The rearrangement joins TRBV6-5 to TRBJ1-2; tentatively, D is TRBD1 (5 bases). The germline V gene encodes CDR1 MNHEY and CDR2 SVGAGI. The CDR3 loop spans 14 amino acids. With 0 bases removed from V and 4 bases from J, the gap between germline ends came to 9 bases. CDR3 nucleotide sequence: TGTGCCAGCAGTTACTCTGACAGCGCCTATGGCTACACCTTC. Translating gives CASSYSDSAYGYTF.

J is TRBJ2-1 and V is TRBV18; D uncertain. Germline-derived CDR1 and CDR2 are KGHSH and LQKENI. V lost 3 bases and J lost 8, with 8 bases in between. The CDR3 consists of 12 residues. The CDR3 DNA sequence: TGTGCCAGCTCACCGGGCAAGGATGAGCAGTTCTTC. Its translation: CASSPGKDEQFF.